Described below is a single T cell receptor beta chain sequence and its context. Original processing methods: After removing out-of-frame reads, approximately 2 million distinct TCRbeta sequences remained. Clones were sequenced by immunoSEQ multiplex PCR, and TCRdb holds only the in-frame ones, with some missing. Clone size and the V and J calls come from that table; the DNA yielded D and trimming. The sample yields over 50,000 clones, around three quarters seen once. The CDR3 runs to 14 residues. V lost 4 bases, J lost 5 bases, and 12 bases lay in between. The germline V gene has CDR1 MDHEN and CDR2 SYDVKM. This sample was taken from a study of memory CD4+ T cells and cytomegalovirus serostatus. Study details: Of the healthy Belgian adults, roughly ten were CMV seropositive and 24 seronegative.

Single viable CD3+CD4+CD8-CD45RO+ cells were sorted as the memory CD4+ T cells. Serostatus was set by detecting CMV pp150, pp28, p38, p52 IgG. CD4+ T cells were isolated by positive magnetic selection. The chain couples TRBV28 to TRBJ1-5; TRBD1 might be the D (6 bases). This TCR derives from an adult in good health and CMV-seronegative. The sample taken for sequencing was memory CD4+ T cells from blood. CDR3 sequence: CASSSDRPDQPQHF. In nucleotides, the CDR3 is TGTGCCAGCAGTTCTGACAGGCCTGATCAGCCCCAGCATTTT.